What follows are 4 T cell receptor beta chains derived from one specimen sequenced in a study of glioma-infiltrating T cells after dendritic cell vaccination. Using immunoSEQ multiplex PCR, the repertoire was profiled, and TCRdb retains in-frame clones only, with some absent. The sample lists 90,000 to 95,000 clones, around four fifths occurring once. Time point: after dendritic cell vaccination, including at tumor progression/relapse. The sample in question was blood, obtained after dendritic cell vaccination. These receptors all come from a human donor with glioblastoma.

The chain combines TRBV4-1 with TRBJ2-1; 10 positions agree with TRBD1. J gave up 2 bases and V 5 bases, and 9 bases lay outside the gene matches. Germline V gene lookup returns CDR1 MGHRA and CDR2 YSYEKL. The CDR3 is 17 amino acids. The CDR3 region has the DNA TGCGCCAGCAGCGACCGGGACAGGGGTTTTCCCTACAATGAGCAGTTCTTC. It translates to CASSDRDRGFPYNEQFF.

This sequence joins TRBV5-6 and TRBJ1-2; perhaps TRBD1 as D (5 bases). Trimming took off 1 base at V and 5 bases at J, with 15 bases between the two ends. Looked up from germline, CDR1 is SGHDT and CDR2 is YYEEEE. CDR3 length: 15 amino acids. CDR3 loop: CASSLSGDPPYGYTF. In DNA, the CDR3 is TGTGCCAGCAGCTTGTCGGGGGACCCGCCGTATGGCTACACCTTC.

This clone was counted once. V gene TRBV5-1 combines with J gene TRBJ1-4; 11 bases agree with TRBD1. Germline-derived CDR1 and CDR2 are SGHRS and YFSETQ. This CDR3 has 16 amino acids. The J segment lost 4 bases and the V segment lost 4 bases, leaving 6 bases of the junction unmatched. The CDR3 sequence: CASSQEGTGGNEKLFF. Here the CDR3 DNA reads TGCGCCAGCAGCCAGGAAGGGACAGGGGGTAATGAAAAACTGTTTTTT.

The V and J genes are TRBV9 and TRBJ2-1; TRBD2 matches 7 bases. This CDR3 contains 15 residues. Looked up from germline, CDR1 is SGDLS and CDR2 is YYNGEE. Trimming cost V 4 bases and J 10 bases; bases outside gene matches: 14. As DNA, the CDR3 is TGTGCCAGCAGCCCCCCCCCTAGCGGACCGGGGGAGCAGTTCTTC. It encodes CASSPPPSGPGEQFF.